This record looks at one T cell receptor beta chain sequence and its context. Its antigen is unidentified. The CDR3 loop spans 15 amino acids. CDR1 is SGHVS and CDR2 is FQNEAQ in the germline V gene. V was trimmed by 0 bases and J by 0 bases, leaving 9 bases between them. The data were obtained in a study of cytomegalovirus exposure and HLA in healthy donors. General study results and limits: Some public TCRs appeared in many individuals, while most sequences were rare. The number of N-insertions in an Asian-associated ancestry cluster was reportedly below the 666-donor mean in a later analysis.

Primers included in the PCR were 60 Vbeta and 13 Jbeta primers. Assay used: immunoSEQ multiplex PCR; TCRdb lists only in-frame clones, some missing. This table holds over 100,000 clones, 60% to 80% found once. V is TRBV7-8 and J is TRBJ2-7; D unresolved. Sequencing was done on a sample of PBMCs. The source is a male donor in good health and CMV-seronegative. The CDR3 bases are TGTGCCAGCAGCTTAGCCAGAGCGTTCTCCTACGAGCAGTACTTC. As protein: CASSLARAFSYEQYF. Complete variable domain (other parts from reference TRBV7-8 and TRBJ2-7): GAGVSQSPRYKVAKRGQDVALRCDPISGHVSLFWYQQALGQGPEFLTYFQNEAQLDKSGLPSDRFFAERPEGSVSTLKIQRTQQEDSAVYLCASSLARAFSYEQYFGPGTRLTVT.